The clone carrying this T cell receptor beta chain came up many times. Its matching antigen is unknown. These data are taken from a study of naive and memory T cell subsets. Study results and caveats: Over 95% of naive TCR sequences appeared only once, unlike memory subsets. In CD4 and CD8 cells, diversity dropped from naive through EMRA.

Two oligonucleotides, mixed equimolar, formed the beta constant-region primer covering TRBC1 and TRBC2. Ligated cDNA was amplified by four rounds of PCR with nested alpha and beta constant-region primers and SP2. An oligonucleotide with the SP2 primer and a 12-nucleotide UMI was ligated to the cDNA 3' end. TCRdb used MiXCR to reprocess the UMI-ligation and nested PCR reads, holding one entry per CDR3 protein. The profile covers 85,000 or so distinct CDR3 sequences, with about 9.9% appearing a single time and over 0.95% taken by the ten largest. Four subsets defined by CD45RA and CD27 were sorted after CD3, CD4, CD8 and live/dead staining. Sequencing was performed on naive CD8+ T cells from blood. This TCR was sampled from a human donor in good health.

The CDR3 sequence: CASSSLSADTQYF. DNA for the CDR3: TGTGCCAGCAGTTCCTTAAGCGCAGATACGCAGTATTTT. This chain uses TRBV28 with TRBJ2-3; no reliable D call. This CDR3 is built from 13 residues. Trimming took off 4 bases at V and 4 bases at J, with 9 bases between the two ends. Per the germline V gene, CDR1 is MDHEN and CDR2 is SYDVKM.